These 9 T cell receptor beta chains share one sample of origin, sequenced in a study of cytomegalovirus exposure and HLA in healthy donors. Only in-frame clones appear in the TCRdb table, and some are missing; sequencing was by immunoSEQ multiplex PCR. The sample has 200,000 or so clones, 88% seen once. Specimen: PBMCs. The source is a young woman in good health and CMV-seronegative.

CDR3 loop: CASSLWAEPRGYTF. DNA for the CDR3: TGCGCCAGCAGCTTGTGGGCAGAACCCAGGGGCTACACCTTC. The chain carries TRBV5-1 and TRBJ1-2; D unclear. V lost 1 base and J 8 bases, leaving 15 bases between the germline ends. CDR3 length equals 14 residues. Per germline, CDR1 SGHRS and CDR2 YFSETQ.

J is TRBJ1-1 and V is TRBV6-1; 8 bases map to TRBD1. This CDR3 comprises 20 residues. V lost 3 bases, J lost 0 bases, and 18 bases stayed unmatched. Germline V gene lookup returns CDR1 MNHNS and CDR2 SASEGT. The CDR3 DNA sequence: TGTGCCAGCAGTGACACCCGGGGGAAGTGGACAGGGTTCATGAACACTGAAGCTTTCTTT. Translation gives CASSDTRGKWTGFMNTEAFF.

CDR3 nucleotide sequence: TGCGCCAGCAGCCCGGGACTAGCGGGAGTAATGTTACGCTCCAATGAGCAGTTCTTC. As protein: CASSPGLAGVMLRSNEQFF. This chain uses TRBV5-1 with TRBJ2-1, with 14 bases that match TRBD2. Unmatched junction bases numbered 15, after V lost 4 bases and J lost 6 bases. Germline CDR1 is SGHRS and CDR2 is YFSETQ. This CDR3 spans 19 amino acids.

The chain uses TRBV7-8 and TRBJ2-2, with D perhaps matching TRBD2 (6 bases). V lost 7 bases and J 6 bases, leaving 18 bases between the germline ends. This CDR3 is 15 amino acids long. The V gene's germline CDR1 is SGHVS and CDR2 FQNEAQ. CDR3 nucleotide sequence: TGTGCCAGCACCGATAGGACTATAACGGCCGGGGAGCTGTTTTTT. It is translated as CASTDRTITAGELFF.

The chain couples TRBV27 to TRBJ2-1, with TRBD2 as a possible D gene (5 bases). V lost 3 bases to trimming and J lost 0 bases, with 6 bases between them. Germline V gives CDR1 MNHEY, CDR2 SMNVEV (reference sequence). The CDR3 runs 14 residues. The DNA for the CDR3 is TGTGCCAGCAGTTTGGGGAGCTCCTACAATGAGCAGTTCTTC. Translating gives CASSLGSSYNEQFF.

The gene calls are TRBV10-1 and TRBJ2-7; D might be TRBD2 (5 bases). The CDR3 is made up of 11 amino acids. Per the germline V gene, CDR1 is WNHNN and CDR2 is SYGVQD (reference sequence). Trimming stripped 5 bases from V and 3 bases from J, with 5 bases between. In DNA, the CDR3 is TGCGCCAGCAGTCGGGGCTACGAGCAGTACTTC. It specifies CASSRGYEQYF.

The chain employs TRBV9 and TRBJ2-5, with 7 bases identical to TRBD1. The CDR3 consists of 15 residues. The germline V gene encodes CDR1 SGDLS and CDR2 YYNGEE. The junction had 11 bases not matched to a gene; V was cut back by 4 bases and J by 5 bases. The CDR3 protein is CASSPKRGRWETQYF. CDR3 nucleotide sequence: TGTGCCAGCAGCCCCAAAAGGGGGCGTTGGGAGACCCAGTACTTC.

The CDR3 bases are TGCGCCAGCAGCCCTAGCGGGAGGACTCAAGAGACCCAGTACTTC. Amino acid sequence: CASSPSGRTQETQYF. The chain is built from TRBV5-1 and TRBJ2-5; 11 bases are a match to TRBD2. This CDR3 spans 15 amino acids. J gave up 2 bases and V 4 bases, and 4 bases lay outside the gene matches. Germline V gene data show CDR1 as SGHRS and CDR2 as YFSETQ.

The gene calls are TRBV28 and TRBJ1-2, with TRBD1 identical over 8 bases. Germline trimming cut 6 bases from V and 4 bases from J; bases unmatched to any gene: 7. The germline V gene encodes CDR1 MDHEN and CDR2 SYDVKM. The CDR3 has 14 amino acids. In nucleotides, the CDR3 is TGTGCCAGCAGCCTATCACAGGGGGTCTATGGCTACACCTTC. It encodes CASSLSQGVYGYTF.